Presented here are 11 T cell receptor beta chains from one specimen sequenced in a study of beta chain features in type 1 diabetes. Every isolated RNA sample was fully reverse transcribed, so sequencing captured expressed TCRB transcripts. The method was immunoSEQ multiplex PCR; TCRdb's version includes in-frame clones alone and lacks a portion of them. The sample carries about 360,000 clones, approximately 12% recorded once. Input material: naive CD4+ T cells from blood. The receptors derive from a man between 18 and 35 years old in good health.

The CDR3 nucleotides are TGTGCCAGCAGGGGGGGTTCATGGACCGGGGAGCTGTTTTTT. It specifies CASRGGSWTGELFF. V gene TRBV2 combines with J gene TRBJ2-2; perhaps TRBD2 as D (6 bases). The germline V and J ends were trimmed by 6 bases and 5 bases, with 13 bases remaining between them. The germline V gene encodes CDR1 SNHLY and CDR2 FYNNEI. This CDR3 comprises 14 residues.

The gene calls are TRBV29-1 and TRBJ2-7; D call uncertain. The CDR3 spans 12 residues. V was shortened by 7 bases and J by 6 bases, with 16 bases between the two germline ends. CDR1 and CDR2 from the germline V gene are SQVTM and ANQGSEA. The CDR3 nucleotides read TGCAGCGCGTCCGGGTTTAACTCCGAGCAGTACTTC. This gives the protein CSASGFNSEQYF.

V gene TRBV10-3 combines with J gene TRBJ2-1, with 8 bases fitting TRBD2. V gave up 2 bases and J gave up 8 bases; unmatched junction bases: 8. This CDR3 is 15 amino acids long. Germline-derived CDR1 and CDR2 are ENHRY and SYGVKD. CDR3 loop: CAISEGLAGLDEQFF. The CDR3 coding sequence is TGTGCCATCAGTGAGGGGTTAGCGGGATTGGATGAGCAGTTCTTC.

This clone was seen more than once but under ten times. The J gene is TRBJ2-1, the V gene TRBV7-9; 9 nucleotides align to TRBD1. The germline V gene has CDR1 SEHNR and CDR2 FQNEAQ (reference sequence). V shed 3 bases and J 4 bases; nucleotides not matched to a gene: 7. The CDR3 runs 16 residues. In DNA, the CDR3 is TGTGCCAGCAGCTTCACGGGACAGGGACTGTACAATGAGCAGTTCTTC. It encodes CASSFTGQGLYNEQFF.

The J gene is TRBJ2-5, the V gene TRBV9, with 8 bases fitting TRBD1. Trimming cost V 0 bases and J 4 bases; bases outside gene matches: 5. Looked up from germline, CDR1 is SGDLS and CDR2 is YYNGEE. The CDR3 contains 15 residues. The chain's CDR3 is CASSVAGRGLETQYF. Here the CDR3 DNA reads TGTGCCAGCAGCGTAGCCGGCAGGGGGCTAGAGACCCAGTACTTC.

V gene TRBV29-1 combines with J gene TRBJ2-1, with TRBD2 matching over 12 bases. The CDR3 runs 15 residues. Germline-derived CDR1 and CDR2 are SQVTM and ANQGSEA. V lost 4 bases to trimming and J lost 12 bases; unmatched junction nucleotides: 13. CDR3 sequence: CSVGSDLAGGEVQFF. The DNA of the CDR3 is TGCAGCGTTGGATCAGATCTAGCGGGAGGGGAGGTGCAGTTCTTC.

This clone has more than one count but fewer than ten. The chain links TRBV21-1 to TRBJ1-6; no check of the table's D call, TRBD1, against the DNA was made. TRBV21-1 is labeled a pseudogene. The CDR3 loop spans 14 amino acids. In DNA form, the CDR3 reads TGTGCCAGCAGTCCGGGACAGGGGGATTCACCCCTCCACTTT. Translating gives CASSPGQGDSPLHF.

The chain couples TRBV15 to TRBJ1-4, with no clear D. Germline V CDR1 and CDR2: LNHNV, YYDKDF (reference sequence). With 0 bases removed from V and 1 base from J, the gap between germline ends came to 6 bases. This CDR3 has 15 amino acids. The CDR3 protein is CATSRDGRTNEKLFF. The CDR3, as DNA: TGTGCCACCAGCAGAGATGGGAGAACTAATGAAAAACTGTTTTTT.

The V gene is TRBV7-8, the J gene TRBJ2-3; a weak D match, TRBD1 (6 bases). With 5 bases removed from V and 3 bases from J, the gap between germline ends came to 9 bases. The germline gives CDR1 SGHVS, CDR2 FQNEAQ. CDR3 length: 13 residues. This CDR3 reads CASSHRVTDTQYF. The CDR3 region has the DNA TGTGCCAGCAGCCACAGGGTGACAGATACGCAGTATTTT.

There are a few counts of this clone. This chain uses TRBV19 with TRBJ2-5, with 8 bases lining up with TRBD2. With V trimmed by 6 bases and J by 4 bases, 13 bases remained unmatched. The CDR3 runs 16 residues. Germline CDR1 and CDR2: LNHDA and SQIVND (reference sequence). Here the CDR3 DNA reads TGTGCCAGTAGCAAAGGACCGGGGGCGGGGGGAGAGACCCAGTACTTC. This sequence encodes CASSKGPGAGGETQYF.

V gene TRBV30 combines with J gene TRBJ2-5; 10 nucleotides agree with TRBD2. This CDR3 is built from 13 residues. CDR1 is GTSNPN and CDR2 is SVGIG in the germline V gene (reference sequence). V dropped 3 bases and J dropped 4; count of bases not matched to a gene: 2. The CDR3 DNA follows: TGTGCCTGGAGGGTAGCGGGAGGAGAGACCCAGTACTTC. Amino acids: CAWRVAGGETQYF.